This paragraph covers one T cell receptor beta chain sequence. Its antigen is still unknown. In nominal health when sampled, donors likely had unrecorded immune exposures nonetheless. This sample was included in a study of cytomegalovirus exposure and HLA in healthy donors. It was with 60 Vbeta and 13 Jbeta primers that the PCR ran. Clones were sequenced by immunoSEQ multiplex PCR, and TCRdb holds only the in-frame ones, with some missing. The sample lists 95,000 to 100,000 clones, about 85% occurring once. The J segment lost 9 bases and the V segment lost 3 bases, leaving 9 bases of the junction unmatched. The CDR3 sequence is 16 residues long. CDR1 and CDR2 (germline): MNHNS, SASEGT. General study findings and limits: Because they were indistinguishable, some V segments, including TRBV6-2 and TRBV6-3, were excluded. Most CMV-associated TCR beta chains were later found to appear HLA-restricted. In an earlier analysis, in roughly 580 donors, most V segments appeared productive either ~87% or ~30% of the time.

This receptor was identified in a man aged 25-40 years in good health and CMV-seronegative. Sequenced sample: PBMCs. The chain couples TRBV6-1 to TRBJ1-6; 9 positions agree with TRBD1. The CDR3 sequence is CASSEPTTGGSSPLHF. In nucleotides, the CDR3 is TGTGCCAGCAGTGAGCCGACGACAGGGGGAAGTTCACCCCTCCACTTT.